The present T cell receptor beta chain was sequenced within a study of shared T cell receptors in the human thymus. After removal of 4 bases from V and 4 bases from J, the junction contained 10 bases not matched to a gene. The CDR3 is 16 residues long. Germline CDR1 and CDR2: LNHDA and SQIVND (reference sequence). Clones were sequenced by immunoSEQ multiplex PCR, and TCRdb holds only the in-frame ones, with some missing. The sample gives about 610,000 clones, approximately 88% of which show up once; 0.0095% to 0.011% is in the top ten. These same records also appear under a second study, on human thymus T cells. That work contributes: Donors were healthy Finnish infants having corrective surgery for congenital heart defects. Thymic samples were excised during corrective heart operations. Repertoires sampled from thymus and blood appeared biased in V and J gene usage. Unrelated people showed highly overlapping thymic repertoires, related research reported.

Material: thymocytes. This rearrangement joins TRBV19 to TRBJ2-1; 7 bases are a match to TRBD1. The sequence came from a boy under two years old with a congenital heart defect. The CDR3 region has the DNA TGTGCCAGTAGTACTGACAGGGACCAACGTTACAATGAGCAGTTCTTC. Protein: CASSTDRDQRYNEQFF.